This entry features one TCR beta chain sequence. This sample also contains other DNA sequences that code for the same CDR3. TCRdb's copy holds only in-frame clones and misses some; the assay was immunoSEQ multiplex PCR. This table has some 62,000 clones, more than 80% appearing once. Study members were between roughly 18 and 100 years old and lived in some 26 US regions. Grouping used clinical history reported by participants in a survey and questionnaire. CDR3 length: 16 residues. J lost 4 bases, V lost 5 bases, and 6 bases had no gene match. Germline V gene data show CDR1 as LNHNV and CDR2 as YYDKDF (reference sequence). The data belong to a study of blood T cell repertoires in COVID-19. As for the study in general: Spain, Italy and the United States supplied samples that represented acute and convalescent COVID-19.

Sequencing was carried out using PBMCs or T cells enriched from blood (not recorded which). This chain connects TRBV15 to TRBJ2-7; 15 bases match TRBD2. The clonotype originates from a woman aged 40 to 50 with acute COVID-19. CDR3 nucleotides: TGTGCCACCAGCTCCGGACTAGCGGGAGGGCCTTACGAGCAGTACTTC. Its translation: CATSSGLAGGPYEQYF.